The clone carrying this T cell receptor beta chain has a handful of counts. Method: immunoSEQ multiplex PCR; TCRdb's copy keeps in-frame clones and lacks some. The sample carries approximately 20,000 clones, about 25% recorded once. These data come from a study of sequential checkpoint blockade in melanoma. Study overall: Twenty-two patients had tumor biopsies before treatment and at week 13.

The CDR3 covers 15 residues. Germline CDR1 reads MNHGY; CDR2 reads SAAAGT. Trimming took off 6 bases at V and 0 bases at J, with 12 bases between the two ends. As for treatment: randomized to nivolumab then ipilimumab (arm A) or the reverse (arm B). None of the patients previously received DNA-damaging chemotherapy. This chain uses TRBV6-8 with TRBJ1-3; D gene ambiguous. Sequences were derived from tumor tissue (inferred from file names), sampled from a patient given nivolumab and ipilimumab in sequence. This clonotype was obtained from a human donor with melanoma. Here the CDR3 reads CASRDTARSGNTIYF. CDR3 nucleotide sequence: TGTGCCAGCAGAGATACCGCGCGCTCTGGAAACACCATATATTTT.